This record covers a single TCR beta chain. The antigen is undetermined. The data were taken from a study of shared clonotypes between healthy human individuals. Findings of the study overall: Non-shared clonotypes showed lower generation probabilities than clonotypes common to all four donors.

Naive CD8 populations comprised CD45RO-negative cells positively selected for CCR7, excluding terminally differentiated effector memory CD45RA+ cells. Every subset's genomic DNA went evenly onto several immunoSEQ plates. The repertoire was sequenced with immunoSEQ multiplex PCR; TCRdb's copy has only in-frame clones and lacks some. Here the sample spans over 2 million clones, less than 95% being singletons. V lost 4 bases and J 2 bases, leaving 11 bases between the germline ends. The germline gives CDR1 SGHNT, CDR2 YYREEE (reference sequence). The CDR3 is made up of 14 amino acids. The rearrangement joins TRBV5-4 to TRBJ2-3; D not resolved. What was sequenced was naive CD8+ T cells sorted from blood. The receptor was isolated from a man younger than 30 in good health. CDR3: CASSTWGDTDTQYF. The CDR3 nucleotides read TGTGCCAGCAGCACCTGGGGTGACACAGATACGCAGTATTTT.